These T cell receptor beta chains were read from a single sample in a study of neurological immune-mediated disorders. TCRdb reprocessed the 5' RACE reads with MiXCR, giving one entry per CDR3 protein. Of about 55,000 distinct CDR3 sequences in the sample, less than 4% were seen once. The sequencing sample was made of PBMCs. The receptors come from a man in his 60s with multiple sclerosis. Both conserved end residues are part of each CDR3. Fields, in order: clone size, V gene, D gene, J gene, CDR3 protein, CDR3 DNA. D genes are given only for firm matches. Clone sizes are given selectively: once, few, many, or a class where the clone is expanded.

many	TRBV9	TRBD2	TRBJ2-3	CASSVETSGGEKYF	TGTGCCAGCAGCGTCGAGACTAGCGGGGGCGAGAAGTATTTT
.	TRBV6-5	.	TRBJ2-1	CASRRCLDFNEQFF	TGTGCCAGCAGGCGGTGTCTCGACTTCAATGAGCAGTTCTTC
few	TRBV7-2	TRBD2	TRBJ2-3	CASSPQTSGSPTDTQYF	TGTGCCAGCAGCCCCCAGACTAGCGGGAGCCCCACAGATACGCAGTATTTT
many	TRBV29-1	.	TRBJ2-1	CSVEGQGLRGEQFF	TGCAGCGTTGAAGGGCAGGGGCTCCGCGGAGAGCAGTTCTTC
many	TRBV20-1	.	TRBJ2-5	CSAREETQYF	TGCAGTGCTAGAGAAGAGACCCAGTACTTC
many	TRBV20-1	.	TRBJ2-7	CSAPSVSEQYF	TGCAGTGCTCCTAGCGTCTCCGAGCAGTACTTC
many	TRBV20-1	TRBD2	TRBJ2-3	CSATRVSGSLADTQYF	TGCAGTGCTACTAGAGTTAGCGGGAGCCTAGCAGATACGCAGTATTTT
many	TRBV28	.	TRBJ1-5	CASSFRGGGQPQHF	TGTGCCAGCAGTTTTAGAGGCGGGGGTCAGCCCCAGCATTTT
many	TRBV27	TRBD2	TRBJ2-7	CASSPRRVAGGPGDEQYF	TGTGCCAGCAGTCCCCGACGGGTAGCGGGAGGGCCGGGGGACGAGCAGTACTTC
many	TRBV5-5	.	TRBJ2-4	CASDEGAKNIQYF	TGTGCCAGCGACGAAGGAGCCAAAAACATTCAGTACTTC
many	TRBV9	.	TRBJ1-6	CASSVEPGRSPLHF	TGTGCCAGCAGCGTAGAACCCGGGAGATCACCCCTCCACTTT
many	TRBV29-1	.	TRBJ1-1	CSVRESTEAFF	TGCAGCGTGAGGGAGAGCACTGAAGCTTTCTTT
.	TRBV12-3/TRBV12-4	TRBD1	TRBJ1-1	CASSWTGGGTEAFF	TGTGCCAGCAGTTGGACAGGTGGAGGCACTGAAGCTTTCTTT
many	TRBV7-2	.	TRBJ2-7	CASSLTGNEQYF	TGTGCCAGCAGCCTTACAGGGAACGAGCAGTACTTC
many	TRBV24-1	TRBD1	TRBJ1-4	CATSDSYTGTGGEKLFF	TGTGCCACCAGTGATTCATACACCGGGACAGGGGGTGAAAAACTGTTTTTT
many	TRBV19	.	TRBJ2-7	CASSDAYEQYF	TGTGCCAGTAGCGACGCGTACGAGCAGTACTTC
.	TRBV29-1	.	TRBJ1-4	CSVRGRWNEKLFF	TGCAGCGTTAGGGGACGGTGGAATGAAAAACTGTTTTTT
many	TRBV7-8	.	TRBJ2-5	CASSLSSGGGLETQYF	TGTGCCAGCAGCTTGTCTTCGGGGGGCGGGTTAGAGACCCAGTACTTC
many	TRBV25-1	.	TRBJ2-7	CASTPTPGFYCGSYEQYF	TGTGCCAGCACCCCCACCCCCGGGTTCTACTGCGGGTCCTACGAGCAGTACTTC
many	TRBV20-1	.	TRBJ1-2	CSASPDGAYGYTF	TGCAGTGCTTCTCCTGACGGGGCCTATGGCTACACCTTC
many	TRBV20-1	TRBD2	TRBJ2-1	CSAVLAGYNEQFF	TGCAGTGCGGTGCTAGCGGGGTACAATGAGCAGTTCTTC
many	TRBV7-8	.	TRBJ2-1	CASDLPLGGKGVYNEQFF	TGTGCCAGCGACCTCCCATTGGGGGGGAAGGGGGTTTACAATGAGCAGTTCTTC
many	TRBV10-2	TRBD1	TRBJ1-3	CASSEARGPGNTIYF	TGCGCCAGCAGTGAGGCCAGGGGGCCTGGAAACACCATATATTTT
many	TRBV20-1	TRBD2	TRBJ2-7	CSARDRGLAGGRQYF	TGCAGTGCTAGAGATAGGGGACTAGCGGGAGGTAGGCAGTACTTC
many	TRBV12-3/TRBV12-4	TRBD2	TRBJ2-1	CASSLASGGMNEQFF	TGTGCCAGCAGTTTAGCTAGCGGGGGGATGAATGAGCAGTTCTTC